The clone carrying this T cell receptor (beta chain) was found a few times. Described time point: blood at routine non-recurrence follow-up after resection. Whole RNA, which was extracted from tumor, nontumor lung tissue or frozen PBMC, was sequenced without any cell sorting. This specimen comes from a study of spatial heterogeneity in lung cancer. Germline V gene lookup returns CDR1 LGHDT and CDR2 YNNKEL (reference sequence). Trimming took 3 bases from V and 5 from J; bases not matched to a gene: 4. This CDR3 has 14 amino acids. TCRdb processed the 5' RACE reads anew with MiXCR; each CDR3 protein has one entry. The sample includes around 110,000 distinct CDR3 sequences, 10% to 15% of them seen just once.

The gene calls are TRBV3-1 and TRBJ1-1; 9 bases match TRBD1. The sequencing used PBMCs, collected at follow-up. The TCR originated in a male donor with early-stage non-small cell lung cancer. The CDR3 coding sequence is TGTGCCAGCAGCCAGGGGACAGGGTGGACTGAAGCTTTCTTT. Its translation is CASSQGTGWTEAFF. The full variable domain, its missing parts supplied by reference TRBV3-1 and TRBJ1-1, is DTAVSQTPKYLVTQMGNDKSIKCEQNLGHDTMYWYKQDSKKFLKIMFSYNNKELIINETVPNRFSPKSPDKAHLNLHINSLELGDSAVYFCASSQGTGWTEAFFGQGTRLTVV.